Following are 32 T cell receptor beta chains from one sample sequenced in a study of neurological immune-mediated disorders (dated by TCRdb to the late 2010s). The method behind the library was 5' RACE. TCRdb lists the instrument as Illumina HiSeq 2500. TCRdb cleaned the public reads at Q25 with fastp, built clones with MiXCR and kept in-frame beta chains. Each CDR3 protein gets just one entry, which takes the most common genes and DNA from the rows behind it. Recorded for this sample are some 20,000 distinct CDR3 sequences; 14% of them occurred a single time. The ten largest clones represent 7.8% of the sample. The sequenced sample was CD4+ T cells from blood. The receptors shown here come from an older woman with HTLV-1-associated myelopathy (HAM/TSP).

This clonotype was seen ten or more times. The chain has TRBV29-1 and TRBJ2-6; no firm D call. Germline CDR1 SQVTM, CDR2 ANQGSEA. The CDR3 is 13 amino acids. The V end was cut by 3 bases, the J end by 0 bases, with 3 bases between. DNA of the CDR3: TGCAGCGTTGAGACCTCTGGGGCCAACGTCCTGACTTTC. Its translation: CSVETSGANVLTF.

In this sample, this clonotype turned up many times. V usage is TRBV20-1 and J usage is TRBJ1-2; D gene uncertain. V lost 1 base and J 2 bases, leaving 5 bases between the germline ends. The CDR3 is 12 residues long. Germline lookup yields CDR1 DFQATT and CDR2 SNEGSKA (reference sequence). The CDR3 coding sequence is TGCAGTGCTAGAGGGGAGAACTATGGCTACACCTTC. Amino acids: CSARGENYGYTF.

Many counts were recorded for this clonotype. V is TRBV3-1 and J is TRBJ1-4; TRBD1 might be the D (6 bases). Germline CDR1 LGHDT, CDR2 YNNKEL (reference sequence). The CDR3 spans 15 residues. Trimming removed 1 base from V and 8 bases from J, with 14 bases in between. CDR3 DNA sequence: TGTGCCAGCAGCCAAGTACCGGGGGCGGAGGAAAAACTGTTTTTT. This gives the protein CASSQVPGAEEKLFF.

By sample fraction, this clonotype is medium-sized. This chain links TRBV5-1 with TRBJ1-3, with D uncertain. V dropped 5 bases and J dropped 4 bases, with 13 bases sitting between them. Germline V lookup: CDR1 SGHRS, CDR2 YFSETQ. The CDR3 loop spans 14 amino acids. The CDR3 sequence: CASRWVDGGNTIYF. As DNA, the CDR3 is TGCGCCAGCAGATGGGTGGACGGAGGAAACACCATATATTTT. The complete variable domain, with remaining parts taken from reference TRBV5-1 and TRBJ1-3, reads KAGVTQTPRYLIKTRGQQVTLSCSPISGHRSVSWYQQTPGQGLQFLFEYFSETQRNKGNFPGRFSGRQFSNSRSEMNVSTLELGDSALYLCASRWVDGGNTIYFGEGSWLTVV.

This clonotype came up many times. The genes are TRBV14 and TRBJ1-2; D is uncertain. V lost 1 base to trimming and J lost 7 bases, with 7 bases between them. CDR3 size: 12 residues. The germline CDR1 and CDR2 sequences are SGHDN and FVKESK. The CDR3: CASSQVGSGYTF. In DNA form, the CDR3 reads TGTGCCAGCAGCCAAGTAGGGAGTGGCTACACCTTC.

This clonotype was observed at least ten times. The chain combines TRBV11-2 with TRBJ2-3, with 9 positions matching TRBD2. With 5 bases clipped from V and 2 bases from J, the junction kept 11 bases outside the gene matches. The CDR3 length is 17 residues. Germline-derived CDR1 and CDR2 are SGHAT and FQNNGV. The CDR3 DNA follows: TGTGCCAGCAGCGATCGGATGACTAGCGGCGCCACAGATACGCAGTATTTT. This sequence encodes CASSDRMTSGATDTQYF.

This clonotype was detected many times. The chain employs TRBV20-1 and TRBJ2-1; 8 nucleotides align to TRBD2. J was trimmed by 7 bases and V by 3 bases; bases with no gene match: 8. The CDR3 is made up of 14 amino acids. The germline V gene encodes CDR1 DFQATT and CDR2 SNEGSKA (reference sequence). Here the CDR3 reads CSASGRASLNEQFF. The CDR3 bases are TGCAGTGCTAGCGGGAGGGCCTCGTTAAATGAGCAGTTCTTC.

The table lists this clonotype with many counts. The rearrangement links TRBV27 to TRBJ2-3, with D unclear. Germline CDR1 and CDR2: MNHEY and SMNVEV (reference sequence). This CDR3 has 13 residues. The germline V and J ends were trimmed by 3 bases and 1 base, with 5 bases remaining between them. The CDR3 region has the DNA TGTGCCAGCAGTTTCCGGGGCACAGATACGCAGTATTTT. Its protein product is CASSFRGTDTQYF.

Ten or more counts support this clonotype. The chain carries TRBV29-1 and TRBJ2-7; no definite D call. CDR3 length: 11 residues. Per the germline V gene, CDR1 is SQVTM and CDR2 is ANQGSEA. V gave up 6 bases and J gave up 7 bases, with 13 bases separating them. CDR3 residues: CSVRIAQEQYF. DNA of the CDR3: TGCAGCGTGAGAATAGCTCAGGAGCAGTACTTC.

In this sample, this clonotype turned up many times. The chain carries TRBV3-1 and TRBJ2-6, with D perhaps given as TRBD1 or TRBD2 (5 bases each). CDR3 size: 15 residues. V was cut by 8 bases and J by 5 bases, with 16 bases left in between. Looked up from germline, CDR1 is LGHDT and CDR2 is YNNKEL (reference sequence). The CDR3 loop reads CASSTGQGWANVLTF. CDR3 DNA sequence: TGTGCCAGCTCAACGGGGCAGGGCTGGGCCAACGTCCTGACTTTC. Full variable domain (remainder filled in from reference TRBV3-1 and TRBJ2-6): DTAVSQTPKYLVTQMGNDKSIKCEQNLGHDTMYWYKQDSKKFLKIMFSYNNKELIINETVPNRFSPKSPDKAHLNLHINSLELGDSAVYFCASSTGQGWANVLTFGAGSRLTVL.

This clonotype was counted at least ten times. The J gene is TRBJ1-4, the V gene TRBV5-1; 8 bases align to TRBD1. The CDR3 totals 16 residues. Trimming cost V 0 bases and J 6 bases; bases outside gene matches: 7. The germline CDR1 and CDR2 sequences are SGHRS and YFSETQ. This CDR3 reads CASSLDRQGADEKLFF. Here the CDR3 DNA reads TGCGCCAGCAGCTTGGATCGTCAGGGGGCAGATGAAAAACTGTTTTTT.

This clonotype was detected ten times or more. The gene calls are TRBV20-1 and TRBJ2-7; the D gene is possibly TRBD1 (7 bases). The CDR3 loop spans 15 amino acids. Germline assignment: CDR1 DFQATT and CDR2 SNEGSKA (reference sequence). Trimming removed 0 bases at V and 7 bases at J, with 19 bases between. The CDR3 DNA reads TGCAGTGCTAGAGACCAGGGCGGGACAGCATTGGAGCAGTACTTC. This gives the protein CSARDQGGTALEQYF.

This rearrangement joins TRBV12-3 or TRBV12-4 to TRBJ2-4, with D possibly TRBD2 on 6 matching bases. The CDR3 extends over 19 amino acids. This chain's CDR3 is CSSSLRRVRTRIAKNIQYF. CDR3 coding DNA: TGTTCTAGCAGTTTAAGGAGGGTCAGAACCCGTATAGCCAAAAACATTCAGTACTTC.

This clonotype was detected many times. The chain links TRBV5-1 to TRBJ2-7, with 9 nucleotides matching TRBD1. Germline assignment: CDR1 SGHRS and CDR2 YFSETQ. J was trimmed by 3 bases and V by 3 bases; bases with no gene match: 4. This CDR3 has 14 residues. CDR3 in amino acids: CASSSGQGNYEQYF. In DNA, the CDR3 is TGCGCCAGCAGCTCGGGACAGGGAAACTACGAGCAGTACTTC.

Worth noting for this clonotype: This sequence may be a read error, since a much larger clone differs from it by one base. The J gene is TRBJ1-2, the V gene TRBV9, with 7 bases lining up with TRBD1. The CDR3 loop spans 15 amino acids. Trimming at V came to 1 base and at J to 8 bases, leaving 11 bases not matched to a gene. Per germline, CDR1 SGDLS and CDR2 YYNGEE. As DNA, the CDR3 is TGTGCCAGCAGCGTAAGCCCGCAGGGGGTCGTCGGCTACACCTTC. As protein: CASSVSPQGVVGYTF.

About this clonotype itself: A read error may produce the germline difference seen at one junction end. The J gene is TRBJ2-7, the V gene TRBV7-2; 7 positions agree with TRBD1. The CDR3 extends over 14 amino acids. CDR1 is SGHTA and CDR2 is FQGNSA in the germline V gene. The CDR3 reads CANSLQGRVNEQYF. In DNA, the CDR3 is TGTGCCAACAGCCTACAGGGGCGGGTCAACGAGCAGTACTTC.

This clonotype is medium-sized within its sample. The chain is built from TRBV6-6 and TRBJ2-5; TRBD1 might be the D (6 bases). Germline V CDR1 and CDR2: MNHNY, SVGAGI (reference sequence). The CDR3 length is 13 residues. The germline V and J ends were trimmed by 5 bases and 3 bases, with 10 bases remaining between them. CDR3 bases: TGTGCCAGCAGTCTCCGGGACAAAGAGACCCAGTACTTC. Its translation is CASSLRDKETQYF.

This clonotype was counted ten times or more. The chain carries TRBV12-3 or TRBV12-4 and TRBJ2-5; D tentatively reads TRBD1 or TRBD2 (6 bases each). Trimming stripped 2 bases from V and 2 bases from J, with 12 bases between. The CDR3 consists of 15 residues. In DNA, the CDR3 is TGTGCCAGCAGTTTACGTAGGGGGGCTCAAGAGACCCAGTACTTC. It is translated as CASSLRRGAQETQYF.

This clonotype occurred many times. V is TRBV10-2 and J is TRBJ1-2; D may be TRBD1 (6 bases). Germline V lookup: CDR1 WSHSY, CDR2 SAAADI. Trimming cost V 8 bases and J 6 bases, with 16 bases left between them. The CDR3 has 13 amino acids. The CDR3 sequence is CASGLTGKHGYTF. The CDR3 DNA is TGCGCCAGCGGATTAACAGGGAAGCATGGCTACACCTTC.

In its sample, this clonotype was seen many times. The chain combines TRBV20-1 with TRBJ2-3; D is unclear. Germline values: CDR1 DFQATT, CDR2 SNEGSKA (reference sequence). This CDR3 comprises 12 residues. CDR3 in DNA: TGCAGCCCAATACCCCGCACAGATACGCAGTATTTT. Protein product: CSPIPRTDTQYF.

The V and J genes are TRBV20-1 and TRBJ2-7; a weak D match, TRBD1 (6 bases). CDR3 length: 14 amino acids. Germline values: CDR1 DFQATT, CDR2 SNEGSKA (reference sequence). With 6 bases removed from V and 0 bases from J, the gap between germline ends came to 15 bases. The DNA of the CDR3 is TGCAGTGCCACGCCGTCAGGGGTCTCCTACGAGCAGTACTTC. This gives the protein CSATPSGVSYEQYF.

This clonotype appeared many times. The rearrangement uses TRBV18 and TRBJ2-1; D is ambiguous. Germline CDR1 is KGHSH and CDR2 is LQKENI. V lost 6 bases to trimming and J lost 8 bases, with 11 bases between them. This CDR3 comprises 12 residues. For the CDR3, the DNA is TGTGCCAGCTCCCAGAGCCGGGATGAGCAGTTCTTC. Its protein product is CASSQSRDEQFF.

This clonotype was found many times. This CDR3 reads CSPELSGGPSYNEQFF. DNA of the CDR3: TGCAGTCCGGAATTAAGCGGGGGTCCCTCCTACAATGAGCAGTTCTTC. The chain carries TRBV20-1 and TRBJ2-1; 8 bases line up with TRBD2. This CDR3 has 16 residues. CDR1 and CDR2 (germline): DFQATT, SNEGSKA (reference sequence). V dropped 8 bases and J dropped 0; count of bases not matched to a gene: 12.

Many counts were recorded for this clonotype. The chain is built from TRBV5-1 and TRBJ1-1; 9 nucleotides align to TRBD1. This CDR3 region has 15 residues. J lost 2 bases, V lost 4 bases, and 6 bases had no gene match. Germline V gene lookup returns CDR1 SGHRS and CDR2 YFSETQ. The CDR3 DNA is TGCGCCAGCAGCGGTAGGACAGGGGATAACACTGAAGCTTTCTTT. Protein product: CASSGRTGDNTEAFF. The entire variable domain, with the rest obtained from reference TRBV5-1 and TRBJ1-1, is as follows: KAGVTQTPRYLIKTRGQQVTLSCSPISGHRSVSWYQQTPGQGLQFLFEYFSETQRNKGNFPGRFSGRQFSNSRSEMNVSTLELGDSALYLCASSGRTGDNTEAFFGQGTRLTVV.

This clonotype has at least ten counts. The chain uses TRBV5-1 and TRBJ1-1, with D unclear. Trimming removed 4 bases from V and 8 bases from J, with 12 bases in between. This CDR3 comprises 12 residues. Germline loops: CDR1 SGHRS, CDR2 YFSETQ. This CDR3 reads CASSPPGSEAFF. DNA of the CDR3: TGCGCCAGCAGCCCTCCAGGTTCCGAAGCTTTCTTT.

The table lists this clonotype with many counts. This chain uses TRBV5-1 with TRBJ2-1; the match to TRBD2 covers 8 bases. The CDR3 extends over 16 amino acids. V trimming: 3 bases; J trimming: 6 bases; junction bases outside the gene matches: 11. CDR1 and CDR2 from the germline V gene are SGHRS and YFSETQ. This CDR3 is CASSYTGLAGPNEQFF. CDR3 in DNA: TGCGCCAGCAGCTATACGGGGCTAGCGGGCCCCAATGAGCAGTTCTTC.

This clonotype has ten or more counts. CDR3 bases: TGTGCCAGCAGTCGATTACTAGCGGGGGGGCAAGACAATGAGCAGTTCTTC. As protein: CASSRLLAGGQDNEQFF. This rearrangement joins TRBV6-2 or TRBV6-3 to TRBJ2-1; 13 positions match TRBD2. V lost 5 bases and J lost 5; bases outside the gene matches: 9. This CDR3 comprises 17 residues. CDR1 and CDR2 from the germline V gene are MNHEY and SVGEGT.

This clonotype was found many times. V is TRBV7-8 and J is TRBJ1-2; weak D call: TRBD1 (5 bases). Trimming took off 5 bases at V and 5 bases at J, with 15 bases between the two ends. The CDR3 is 14 residues long. The germline CDR1 and CDR2 sequences are SGHVS and FQNEAQ. The CDR3 protein is CASSRREGQYGYTF. CDR3 DNA sequence: TGTGCCAGCAGCCGCAGGGAAGGGCAGTATGGCTACACCTTC.

This clonotype was seen many times. The rearrangement joins TRBV6-1 to TRBJ1-2; 8 bases line up with TRBD1. The V gene's germline CDR1 is MNHNS and CDR2 SASEGT. This CDR3 has 15 residues. V trimming: 3 bases; J trimming: 0 bases; junction bases outside the gene matches: 3. As DNA, the CDR3 is TGTGCCAGCAGTGACTGGACAGGGCCTAACTATGGCTACACCTTC. The encoded protein is CASSDWTGPNYGYTF.

This clonotype was picked up many times. The chain combines TRBV7-6 with TRBJ2-1; TRBD1 aligns across 10 bases. CDR3 length: 15 amino acids. V lost 2 bases to trimming and J lost 7 bases; unmatched junction nucleotides: 5. Germline V gene data show CDR1 as SGHVS and CDR2 as FNYEAQ. CDR3 sequence (DNA): TGTGCCAGCAGCTTAAGGGACAGGGGCGGGAATGAGCAGTTCTTC. This codes for CASSLRDRGGNEQFF.

The table lists this clonotype with many counts. The rearrangement uses TRBV7-9 and TRBJ1-5, with D hard to call. V lost 5 bases, J lost 7 bases, and 12 bases lay in between. Per the germline V gene, CDR1 is SEHNR and CDR2 is FQNEAQ (reference sequence). The CDR3 runs to 13 residues. Here the CDR3 DNA reads TGTGCCAGCAGCCCCGCCAGTCGACAGCCCCAGCATTTT. Protein product: CASSPASRQPQHF.

This clonotype has ten or more counts. The chain recombines TRBV5-1 with TRBJ2-7; D is uncertain. Germline V gene lookup returns CDR1 SGHRS and CDR2 YFSETQ. The length of the CDR3 is 13 residues. V was clipped by 0 bases and J by 3 bases, with 7 bases between them. The chain's CDR3 is CASSLELRYEQYF. In nucleotides, the CDR3 is TGCGCCAGCAGCTTGGAGCTACGCTACGAGCAGTACTTC.